The clone carrying this T cell receptor beta chain was detected once. What it recognizes is unknown. The data were obtained in a study of T cells in localized non-small cell lung cancer. Libraries were prepared by immunoSEQ multiplex PCR; TCRdb keeps only in-frame clonotypes and omits some of them. The sample carries about 30,000 clones, about 91% recorded once. This CDR3 has 13 amino acids. CDR1 MNHNS and CDR2 SASEGT come from the germline V gene. Trimming left V 2 bases short and J 7 bases short, with 9 bases between. Findings and limits, study-wide: When the top 100 tumor clones were examined, a median about 60 of them also appeared in the adjacent lung, which was paired and uninvolved. Measurement of T cell clonality placed uninvolved adjacent lung highest, above the level in tumor. The study sequenced only one region of the tumor. As a result, intratumor heterogeneity could not be excluded and remains possible. Blood T cell density predicted longer survival; adjacent-lung clonality, shorter.

This sample comprised peripheral blood, obtained before any cancer treatment. This clonotype was sampled from a male donor aged 60 or older with stage I lung adenocarcinoma. The chain couples TRBV6-1 to TRBJ1-5, with D unclear. CDR3 sequence reads: CASSEKVIQPQHF. The CDR3 nucleotides read TGTGCCAGCAGTGAAAAGGTAATCCAGCCCCAGCATTTT.